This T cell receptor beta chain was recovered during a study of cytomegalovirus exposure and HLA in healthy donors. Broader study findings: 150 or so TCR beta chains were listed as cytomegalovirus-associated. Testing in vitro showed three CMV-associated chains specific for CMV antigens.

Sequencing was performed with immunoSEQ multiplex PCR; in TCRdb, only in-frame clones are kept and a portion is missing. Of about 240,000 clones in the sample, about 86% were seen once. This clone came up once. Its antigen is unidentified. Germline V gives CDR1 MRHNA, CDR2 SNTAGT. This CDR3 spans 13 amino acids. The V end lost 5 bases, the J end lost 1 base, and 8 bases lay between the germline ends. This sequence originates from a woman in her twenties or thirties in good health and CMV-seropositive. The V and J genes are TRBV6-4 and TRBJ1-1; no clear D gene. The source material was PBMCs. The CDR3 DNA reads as TGTGCCAGCAGTACGACGGGGAACACTGAAGCTTTCTTT. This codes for CASSTTGNTEAFF.